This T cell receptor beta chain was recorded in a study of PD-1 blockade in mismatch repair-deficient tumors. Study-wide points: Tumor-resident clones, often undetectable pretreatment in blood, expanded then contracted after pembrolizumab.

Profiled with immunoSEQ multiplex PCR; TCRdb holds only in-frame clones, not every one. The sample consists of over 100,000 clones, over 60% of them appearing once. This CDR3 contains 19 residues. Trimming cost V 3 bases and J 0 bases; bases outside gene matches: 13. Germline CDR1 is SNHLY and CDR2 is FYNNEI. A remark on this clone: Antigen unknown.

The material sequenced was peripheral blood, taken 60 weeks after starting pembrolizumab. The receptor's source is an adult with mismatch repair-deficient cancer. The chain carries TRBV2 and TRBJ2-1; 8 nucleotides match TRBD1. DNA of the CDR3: TGTGCCAGCAGTGAGCCTGAGGAAACAGGGGGTTTCTCCTACAATGAGCAGTTCTTC. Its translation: CASSEPEETGGFSYNEQFF.